This entry concerns a single T cell receptor beta chain. CDR1 and CDR2 (germline): ENHRY, SYGVKD. The CDR3 loop spans 13 amino acids. V lost 6 bases and J 5 bases, leaving 14 bases between the germline ends. This sample stems from a study of shared clonotypes between healthy human individuals. Subsets obtained from CD4+ cells comprised CD45RA+ naive and CD45RA-negative memory cells. TCRdb's table, derived via immunoSEQ multiplex PCR, lists solely in-frame clones and lacks some. The top ten clones hold more than 0.5% of a sample with 800,000 to 1,200,000 clones, approximately 80% of them seen once. The chain combines TRBV10-3 with TRBJ2-7, with D perhaps matching TRBD1 (5 bases). This TCR derives from a man younger than 35 in good health. Some clones in this sample may be carry-over from other donors' samples. Sequencing input: memory CD4+ T cells from PBMCs. As to subset: CD45RA-negative fraction. The CDR3 is CAIRKWQGNEQYF. The CDR3 DNA sequence: TGTGCCATCAGGAAGTGGCAGGGAAACGAGCAGTACTTC.